A selection of T cell receptor beta chains follows, all from one sample in a study of T-cell reconstitution after alpha-beta-depleted transplantation in children. From the PCR reads, TCRdb called clonotypes with MiXCR, one entry per CDR3 protein. The repertoire has some 200,000 distinct CDR3 sequences, 5% to 7.5% of them found once; the top ten carry about 4.4%. This material consisted of PBMCs, taken before TCRalphabeta/CD19-depleted stem cell transplant. Receptors were obtained from a girl less than two years old with combined immunodeficiency, due to receive a stem cell transplant. Each CDR3 is given with its conserved first and last residue. Fields, in order: V gene, J gene, CDR3 length, CDR3 protein.

v_gene: TRBV28; j_gene: TRBJ2-3; len: 15; CDR3aa: CASSLSTGAVDTQYF
v_gene: TRBV5-1; j_gene: TRBJ2-3; len: 14; CDR3aa: CASSPFPASDTQYF
v_gene: TRBV14; j_gene: TRBJ2-3; len: 16; CDR3aa: CASSQDWETSTDTQYF
v_gene: TRBV20-1; j_gene: TRBJ2-7; len: 13; CDR3aa: CSAIPASSYEQYF
v_gene: TRBV9; j_gene: TRBJ1-1; len: 13; CDR3aa: CASSVGGATEAFF
v_gene: TRBV15; j_gene: TRBJ2-1; len: 13; CDR3aa: CATSRERVIEQFF
v_gene: TRBV6-2/TRBV6-3; j_gene: TRBJ2-3; len: 15; CDR3aa: CASSPRGPSWDTQYF
v_gene: TRBV19; j_gene: TRBJ2-1; len: 15; CDR3aa: CASSLTSVPFNEQFF
v_gene: TRBV12-3/TRBV12-4; j_gene: TRBJ1-1; len: 14; CDR3aa: CASSPEGAGTEAFF
v_gene: TRBV24-1; j_gene: TRBJ2-7; len: 12; CDR3aa: CATNRAVYEQYF
v_gene: TRBV20-1; j_gene: TRBJ1-3; len: 13; CDR3aa: CSASAAGRNTIYF
v_gene: TRBV24-1; j_gene: TRBJ2-2; len: 16; CDR3aa: CATSETGTGNTGELFF
v_gene: TRBV12-3/TRBV12-4; j_gene: TRBJ2-3; len: 11; CDR3aa: CASSLPDTQYF
v_gene: TRBV29-1; j_gene: TRBJ1-1; len: 12; CDR3aa: CSVYQGPTEAFF
v_gene: TRBV13; j_gene: TRBJ2-3; len: 14; CDR3aa: CASSLGTATDTQYF
v_gene: TRBV5-5; j_gene: TRBJ1-2; len: 14; CDR3aa: CASSMTGPSYGYTF
v_gene: TRBV4-3; j_gene: TRBJ2-7; len: 17; CDR3aa: CASSQSIAGPRSGEQYF
v_gene: TRBV28; j_gene: TRBJ1-5; len: 17; CDR3aa: CASSHRRREGSNQPQHF
v_gene: TRBV13; j_gene: TRBJ2-7; len: 15; CDR3aa: CASSLDGTGGYEQYF
v_gene: TRBV12-5; j_gene: TRBJ2-1; len: 13; CDR3aa: CASGLQAYNEQFF
v_gene: TRBV12-3/TRBV12-4; j_gene: TRBJ2-7; len: 15; CDR3aa: CASSWGGLGGYEQYF
v_gene: TRBV6-5; j_gene: TRBJ2-7; len: 15; CDR3aa: CASSYFTSGPYEQYF
v_gene: TRBV4-3; j_gene: TRBJ1-1; len: 15; CDR3aa: CASSQPSGGNTEAFF
v_gene: TRBV20-1; j_gene: TRBJ2-5; len: 14; CDR3aa: CSASPSGGEETQYF
v_gene: TRBV11-2; j_gene: TRBJ1-2; len: 13; CDR3aa: CASSPRSGDGYTF
v_gene: TRBV20-1; j_gene: TRBJ2-7; len: 14; CDR3aa: CSARSGQGPYEQYF
v_gene: TRBV4-1; j_gene: TRBJ2-1; len: 13; CDR3aa: CASSPRRGDLQFF
v_gene: TRBV14; j_gene: TRBJ1-1; len: 14; CDR3aa: CASSDSGKNTEAFF
v_gene: TRBV6-1; j_gene: TRBJ2-1; len: 15; CDR3aa: CASSPLVFFYNEQFF
v_gene: TRBV6-1; j_gene: TRBJ1-1; len: 16; CDR3aa: CASSQPEGTAHTEAFF
v_gene: TRBV6-2/TRBV6-3; j_gene: TRBJ2-1; len: 13; CDR3aa: CASSLPQGGEQFF
v_gene: TRBV28; j_gene: TRBJ2-3; len: 16; CDR3aa: CASSPSPPIEGRGQYF
v_gene: TRBV20-1; j_gene: TRBJ2-7; len: 14; CDR3aa: CSARLLAGVNEQYF
v_gene: TRBV10-3; j_gene: TRBJ2-3; len: 16; CDR3aa: CAISEGDSALTDTQYF
v_gene: TRBV20-1; j_gene: TRBJ2-7; len: 14; CDR3aa: CSAISAGGSYEQYF
v_gene: TRBV10-2; j_gene: TRBJ2-1; len: 14; CDR3aa: CASSLAGGPGEQFF
v_gene: TRBV7-9; j_gene: TRBJ2-7; len: 18; CDR3aa: CASSFFEKTGGHPYEQYF